The present entry profiles one T cell receptor beta chain with its context. Its antigen is unidentified. The CDR3 consists of 14 residues. The V gene's germline CDR1 is MDHEN and CDR2 SYDVKM. V was clipped by 6 bases and J by 4 bases, with 13 bases between them. The sample is drawn from a study of T cell responses to AZD1222 COVID-19 vaccine. General study findings and limits: Donors were chiefly white British, with a greater number of females, and clonal diversity was perhaps underestimated. Targets within unmutated variant regions were reportedly found for nearly half of spike-specific TCRs.

The repertoire was sequenced with immunoSEQ multiplex PCR; TCRdb's copy has only in-frame clones and lacks some. The table lists about 140,000 clones, more than 75% of them singletons. This sequence joins TRBV28 and TRBJ2-1; possibly TRBD2 for D (5 bases). The sample here was peripheral blood, taken on day 0 of AZD1222 vaccination. This receptor was obtained from an adult in good health. This CDR3 reads CASSRPDLYNEQFF. CDR3 coding DNA: TGTGCCAGCAGCAGACCGGACTTATACAATGAGCAGTTCTTC.